These 11 T cell receptor beta chains were all obtained from the same sample, sequenced in a study of shared clonotypes between healthy human individuals. Only in-frame clones appear in the TCRdb table, and some are missing; sequencing was by immunoSEQ multiplex PCR. The sample consists of about 2.4 million clones, 93% of them appearing once. The source material was naive CD4+ T cells from PBMCs. Documented subset: CD45RA+ positively selected. All receptors derive from a man aged 18 to 29 in good health. Some clones in this sample may be carry-over from other donors' samples.

The chain links TRBV5-1 to TRBJ2-2; D gene ambiguous. The CDR3 sequence is 14 residues long. Trimming removed 1 base from V and 6 bases from J, with 10 bases in between. Germline V gene lookup returns CDR1 SGHRS and CDR2 YFSETQ. The chain's CDR3 is CASSLTTGPGELFF. CDR3 nucleotide sequence: TGCGCCAGCAGCTTGACGACCGGGCCCGGGGAGCTGTTTTTT.

The chain is built from TRBV7-3 and TRBJ2-1; TRBD2 matches at 9 bases. This CDR3 contains 14 residues. The J segment lost 9 bases and the V segment lost 5 bases, leaving 8 bases of the junction unmatched. CDR1 and CDR2 from the germline V gene are SGHTA and FQGTGA. The CDR3: CASSPGTSIGEQFF. The CDR3 DNA reads TGTGCCAGCAGCCCCGGGACTAGCATCGGTGAGCAGTTCTTC. Full variable domain (missing parts from reference TRBV7-3 and TRBJ2-1): GAGVSQTPSNKVTEKGKYVELRCDPISGHTALYWYRQSLGQGPEFLIYFQGTGAADDSGLPNDRFFAVRPEGSVSTLKIQRTERGDSAVYLCASSPGTSIGEQFFGPGTRLTVL.

CDR3 nucleotides: TGCGCCAGCAGCTTGGCCCCGGGGGCAGGGGGCTACAATGAGCAGTTCTTC. Translated: CASSLAPGAGGYNEQFF. The gene calls are TRBV5-1 and TRBJ2-1, with D possibly matching TRBD1 (7 bases). Trimming removed 0 bases from V and 3 bases from J, with 16 bases in between. The CDR3 totals 17 residues. CDR1 and CDR2 (germline): SGHRS, YFSETQ. The full variable domain, with the rest looked up from reference TRBV5-1 and TRBJ2-1, is KAGVTQTPRYLIKTRGQQVTLSCSPISGHRSVSWYQQTPGQGLQFLFEYFSETQRNKGNFPGRFSGRQFSNSRSEMNVSTLELGDSALYLCASSLAPGAGGYNEQFFGPGTRLTVL.

The chain combines TRBV30 with TRBJ2-3; D ambiguous. The CDR3 consists of 13 residues. Germline assignment: CDR1 GTSNPN and CDR2 SVGIG (reference sequence). The V gene lost 2 bases and the J gene lost 4 bases, with 10 bases spanning the gap. In DNA form, the CDR3 reads TGTGCCTGGAGTTCTGGGGTCGCAGATACGCAGTATTTT. It codes for CAWSSGVADTQYF.

Turning to this clone: In the same sample, other DNA sequences code for this CDR3. The rearrangement uses TRBV28 and TRBJ2-1; D remains unclear. V was pared by 5 bases and J by 4 bases, with 12 bases between. The CDR3 contains 14 residues. The germline gives CDR1 MDHEN, CDR2 SYDVKM. CDR3 DNA sequence: TGTGCCAGCAGTCCCCCGGGCCTGTACAATGAGCAGTTCTTC. Its protein product is CASSPPGLYNEQFF.

This chain joins TRBV28 and TRBJ2-7; D possibly corresponds to TRBD2 (6 bases). This CDR3 is 14 amino acids long. V was shortened by 2 bases and J by 3 bases, with 11 bases between the two germline ends. The germline gives CDR1 MDHEN, CDR2 SYDVKM. In DNA, the CDR3 is TGTGCCAGCAGTTTAGGACCCGGGGGCTACGAGCAGTACTTC. Translating gives CASSLGPGGYEQYF.

The chain combines TRBV5-1 with TRBJ2-3, with 9 nucleotides matching TRBD1. With V trimmed by 8 bases and J by 3 bases, 10 bases remained unmatched. Germline-derived CDR1 and CDR2 are SGHRS and YFSETQ. This CDR3 is built from 15 residues. The CDR3 sequence: CASRTGEGRTDTQYF. DNA for the CDR3: TGCGCCAGTAGGACAGGGGAGGGGAGGACAGATACGCAGTATTTT. Full variable domain (outside the CDR3, taken from reference TRBV5-1 and TRBJ2-3): KAGVTQTPRYLIKTRGQQVTLSCSPISGHRSVSWYQQTPGQGLQFLFEYFSETQRNKGNFPGRFSGRQFSNSRSEMNVSTLELGDSALYLCASRTGEGRTDTQYFGPGTRLTVL.

The chain recombines TRBV28 with TRBJ2-7; 7 nucleotides align to TRBD2. CDR3 size: 13 residues. The germline V gene encodes CDR1 MDHEN and CDR2 SYDVKM. Trimming cost V 5 bases and J 5 bases; bases outside gene matches: 6. The CDR3 DNA follows: TGTGCCAGCAGTGCCTCTGCGGGGGACGAGCAGTACTTC. Translated: CASSASAGDEQYF. The full variable domain, completed using reference TRBV28 and TRBJ2-7, is DVKVTQSSRYLVKRTGEKVFLECVQDMDHENMFWYRQDPGLGLRLIYFSYDVKMKEKGDIPEGYSVSREKKERFSLILESASTNQTSMYLCASSASAGDEQYFGPGTRLTVT.

The rearrangement links TRBV14 to TRBJ2-3; the D is unclear. The CDR3 runs 13 residues. CDR1 is SGHDN and CDR2 is FVKESK in the germline V gene. Trimming pared 0 bases from V and 8 bases from J, leaving 9 bases between. The CDR3 reads CASSQDPAATQYF. The CDR3 bases are TGTGCCAGCAGCCAAGATCCAGCTGCTACGCAGTATTTT.

This clone has a single count. The CDR3 DNA is TGTGCCAGCAGCTTAACTTATCCGGGGCAGCCCGGCACAGATACGCAGTATTTT. Translating gives CASSLTYPGQPGTDTQYF. This chain joins TRBV11-2 and TRBJ2-3; D tentatively reads TRBD1 or TRBD2 (5 bases each). The V end was cut by 2 bases, the J end by 1 base, with 19 bases between. This CDR3 comprises 18 residues. Per germline, CDR1 SGHAT and CDR2 FQNNGV.

The chain carries TRBV4-1 and TRBJ2-1; unclear D gene. The CDR3 sequence is 16 residues long. In germline, CDR1 is MGHRA, CDR2 YSYEKL. Trimming stripped 0 bases from V and 6 bases from J, with 15 bases between. The CDR3 sequence is CASSQEVGSKANEQFF. The CDR3 DNA is TGCGCCAGCAGCCAAGAGGTGGGCTCTAAGGCCAATGAGCAGTTCTTC.